A selection of T cell receptor beta chains follows, all from one sample in a study of blood T cell repertoires in COVID-19. TCRdb's copy holds only in-frame clones and misses some; the assay was immunoSEQ multiplex PCR. The table records about 150,000 clones, 81% of them present only once. Sequencing was done on a sample of peripheral blood. Receptors originate from a woman aged 55-69 years with active or convalescent COVID-19. Each CDR3 is given without its conserved first and last residue. Part of the rows lack a size; the others show once, few, many or a class for expanded clones.

TRBV4-2,-,11,ASSLVAQDTQY
TRBV28,-,11,ASRDRGNQPQH
TRBV3-1/TRBV3-2,-,13,ASSQTFSGWETQY
TRBV5-1,-,15,ASSNFRTSGSHSEQY
TRBV1,few,15,TSSQASSRRDLYEQY
TRBV5-1,-,13,ASSSGGVADYGYT
TRBV5-4,-,15,ASSPGTSGGFRDTQY
TRBV5-8,-,15,ASSRGLAGGPGETQY
TRBV27,-,11,ASSYSANQPQH
TRBV10-1,-,15,ASSPGQPLQRGTEAF
TRBV15,-,14,ATSRDRSDSNQPQH
TRBV21-1,-,13,ASSIKTGVNEKLF
TRBV6-1,-,15,ASSAVPSGTGYEKLF
TRBV5-1,-,12,ASSLGGTTDTQY
TRBV28,-,10,ASSLPGYQQY
TRBV2,-,15,ASSEGFAGSGANVLT
TRBV9,-,13,ASSARSTGNYGYT